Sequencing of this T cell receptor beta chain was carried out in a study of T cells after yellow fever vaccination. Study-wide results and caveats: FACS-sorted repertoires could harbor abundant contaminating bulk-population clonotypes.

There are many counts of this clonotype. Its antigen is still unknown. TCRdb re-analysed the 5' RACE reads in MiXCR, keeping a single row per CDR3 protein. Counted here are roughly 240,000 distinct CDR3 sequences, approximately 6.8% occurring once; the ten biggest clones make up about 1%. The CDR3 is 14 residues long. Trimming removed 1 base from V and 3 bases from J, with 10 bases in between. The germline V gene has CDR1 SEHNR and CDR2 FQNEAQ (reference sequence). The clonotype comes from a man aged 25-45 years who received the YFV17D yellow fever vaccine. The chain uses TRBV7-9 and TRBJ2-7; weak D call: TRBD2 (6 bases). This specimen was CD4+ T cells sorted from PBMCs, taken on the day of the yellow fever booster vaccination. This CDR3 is CASSLDGSLYEQYF. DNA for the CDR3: TGTGCCAGCAGCTTAGACGGGAGCCTCTACGAGCAGTACTTC.